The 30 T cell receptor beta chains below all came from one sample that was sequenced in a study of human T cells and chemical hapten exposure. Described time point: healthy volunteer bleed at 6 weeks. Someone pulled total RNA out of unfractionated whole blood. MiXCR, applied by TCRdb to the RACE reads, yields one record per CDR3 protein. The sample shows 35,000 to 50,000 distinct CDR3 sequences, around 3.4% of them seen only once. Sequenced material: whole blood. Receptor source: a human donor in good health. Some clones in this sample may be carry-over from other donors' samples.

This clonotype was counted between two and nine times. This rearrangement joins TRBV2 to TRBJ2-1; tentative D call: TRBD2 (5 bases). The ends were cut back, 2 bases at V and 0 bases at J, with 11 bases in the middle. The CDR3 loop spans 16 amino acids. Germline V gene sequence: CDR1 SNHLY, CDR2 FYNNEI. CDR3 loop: CASSERAVISYNEQFF. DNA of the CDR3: TGTGCCAGCAGTGAAAGAGCGGTTATCTCCTACAATGAGCAGTTCTTC.

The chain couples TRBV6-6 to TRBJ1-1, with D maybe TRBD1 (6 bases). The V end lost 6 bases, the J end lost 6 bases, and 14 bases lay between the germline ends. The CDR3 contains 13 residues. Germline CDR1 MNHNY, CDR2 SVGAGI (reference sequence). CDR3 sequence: CASRPTGSPEAFF. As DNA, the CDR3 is TGTGCCAGCAGGCCAACAGGGAGCCCTGAAGCTTTCTTT.

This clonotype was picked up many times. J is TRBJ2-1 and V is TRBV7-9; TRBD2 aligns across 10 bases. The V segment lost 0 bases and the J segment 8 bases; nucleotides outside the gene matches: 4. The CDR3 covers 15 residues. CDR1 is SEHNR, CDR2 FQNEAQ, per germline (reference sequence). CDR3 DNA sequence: TGTGCCAGCAGCTTAGCGCTAGCGGGAGTGGATGAGCAGTTCTTC. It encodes CASSLALAGVDEQFF.

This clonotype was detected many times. DNA for the CDR3: TGCAGCGAACGTGGGCTAGCGGGCAATGGAGATACGCAGTATTTT. Translated, it gives CSERGLAGNGDTQYF. The genes are TRBV20-1 and TRBJ2-3; TRBD2 matches at 8 bases. The CDR3 extends over 15 amino acids. Germline-derived CDR1 and CDR2 are DFQATT and SNEGSKA (reference sequence).

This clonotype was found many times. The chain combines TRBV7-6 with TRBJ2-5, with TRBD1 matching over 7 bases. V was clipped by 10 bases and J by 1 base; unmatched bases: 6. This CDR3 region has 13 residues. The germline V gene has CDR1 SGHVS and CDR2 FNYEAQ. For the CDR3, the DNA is TGTGCCAACCCCGACAGGGCCCAAGAGACCCAGTACTTC. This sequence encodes CANPDRAQETQYF.

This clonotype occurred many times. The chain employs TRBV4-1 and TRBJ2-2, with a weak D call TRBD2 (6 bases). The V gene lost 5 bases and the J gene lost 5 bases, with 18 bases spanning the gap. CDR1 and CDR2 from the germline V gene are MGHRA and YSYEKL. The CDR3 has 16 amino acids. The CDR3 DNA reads TGCGCCAGCAGCTCCCAGGGCGGGATTAGGACCGGGGAGCTGTTTTTT. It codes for CASSSQGGIRTGELFF.

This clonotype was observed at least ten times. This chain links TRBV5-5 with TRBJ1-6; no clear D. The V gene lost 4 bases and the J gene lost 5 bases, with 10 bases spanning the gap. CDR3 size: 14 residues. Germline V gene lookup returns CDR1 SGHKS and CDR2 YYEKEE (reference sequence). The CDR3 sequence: CASSPGLHNSPLHF. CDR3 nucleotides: TGTGCCAGCAGCCCGGGCCTCCATAATTCACCCCTCCACTTT.

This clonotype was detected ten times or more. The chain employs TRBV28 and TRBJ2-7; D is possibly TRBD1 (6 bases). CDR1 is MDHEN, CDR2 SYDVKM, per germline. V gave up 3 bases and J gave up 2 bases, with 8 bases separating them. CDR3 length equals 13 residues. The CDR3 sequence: CASSFRQAYEQYF. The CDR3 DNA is TGTGCCAGCAGTTTTAGACAGGCCTACGAGCAGTACTTC.

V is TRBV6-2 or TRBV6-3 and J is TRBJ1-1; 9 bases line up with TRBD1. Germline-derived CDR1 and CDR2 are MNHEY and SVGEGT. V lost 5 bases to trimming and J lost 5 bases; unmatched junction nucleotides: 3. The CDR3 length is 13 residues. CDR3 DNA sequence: TGTGCCAGCAGTGGGACAGGGTTGACTGAAGCTTTCTTT. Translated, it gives CASSGTGLTEAFF.

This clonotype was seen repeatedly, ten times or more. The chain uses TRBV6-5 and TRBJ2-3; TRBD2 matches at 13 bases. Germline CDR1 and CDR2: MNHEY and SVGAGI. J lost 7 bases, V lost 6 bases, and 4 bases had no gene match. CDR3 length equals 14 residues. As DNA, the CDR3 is TGTGCCAGCAGCGGGACTAGCGGGAAGTATACGCAGTATTTT. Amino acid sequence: CASSGTSGKYTQYF.

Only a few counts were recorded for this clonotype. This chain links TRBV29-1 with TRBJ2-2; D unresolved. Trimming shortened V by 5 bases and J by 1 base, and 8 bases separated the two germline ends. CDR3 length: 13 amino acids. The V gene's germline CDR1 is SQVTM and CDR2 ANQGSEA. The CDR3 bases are TGCAGCGTTATCAGAGTGAACACCGGGGAGCTGTTTTTT. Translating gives CSVIRVNTGELFF.

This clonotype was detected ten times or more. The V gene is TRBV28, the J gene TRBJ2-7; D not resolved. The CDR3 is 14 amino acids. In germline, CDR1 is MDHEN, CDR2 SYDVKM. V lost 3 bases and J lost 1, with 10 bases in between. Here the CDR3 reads CASSFSPASYEQYF. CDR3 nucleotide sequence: TGTGCCAGCAGTTTCTCTCCGGCATCCTACGAGCAGTACTTC.

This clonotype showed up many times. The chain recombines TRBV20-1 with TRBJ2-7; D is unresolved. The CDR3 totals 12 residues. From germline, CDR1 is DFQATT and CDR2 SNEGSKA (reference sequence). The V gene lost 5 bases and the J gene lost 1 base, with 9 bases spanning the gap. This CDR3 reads CSAAGLSYEQYF. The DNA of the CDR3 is TGCAGTGCTGCCGGGCTTTCCTACGAGCAGTACTTC.

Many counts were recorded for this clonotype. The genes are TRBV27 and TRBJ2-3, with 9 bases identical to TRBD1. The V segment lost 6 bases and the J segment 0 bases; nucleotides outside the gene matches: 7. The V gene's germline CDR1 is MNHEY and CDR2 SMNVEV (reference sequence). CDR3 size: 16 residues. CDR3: CASRPDRGVSTDTQYF. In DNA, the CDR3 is TGTGCCAGCAGACCCGACAGGGGGGTAAGCACAGATACGCAGTATTTT.

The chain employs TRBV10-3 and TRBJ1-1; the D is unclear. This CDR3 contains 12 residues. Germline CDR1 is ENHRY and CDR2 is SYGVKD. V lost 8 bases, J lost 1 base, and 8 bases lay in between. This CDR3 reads CAIGLGNTEAFF. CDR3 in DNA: TGTGCCATCGGGTTGGGGAACACTGAAGCTTTCTTT.

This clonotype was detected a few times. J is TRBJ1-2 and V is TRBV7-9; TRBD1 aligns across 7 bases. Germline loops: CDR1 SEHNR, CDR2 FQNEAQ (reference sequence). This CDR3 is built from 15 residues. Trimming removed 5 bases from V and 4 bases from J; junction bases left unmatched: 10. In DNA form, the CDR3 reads TGTGCCAGCAGCCCCCGTGGGGCAGGGGGCTATGGCTACACCTTC. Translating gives CASSPRGAGGYGYTF.

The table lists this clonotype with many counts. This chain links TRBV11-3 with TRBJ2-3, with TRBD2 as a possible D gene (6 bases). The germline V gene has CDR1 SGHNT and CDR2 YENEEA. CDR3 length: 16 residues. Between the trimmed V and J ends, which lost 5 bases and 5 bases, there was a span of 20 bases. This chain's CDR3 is CASSDGTPISEDTQYF. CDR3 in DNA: TGTGCCAGCAGCGACGGGACTCCCATTTCCGAAGATACGCAGTATTTT.

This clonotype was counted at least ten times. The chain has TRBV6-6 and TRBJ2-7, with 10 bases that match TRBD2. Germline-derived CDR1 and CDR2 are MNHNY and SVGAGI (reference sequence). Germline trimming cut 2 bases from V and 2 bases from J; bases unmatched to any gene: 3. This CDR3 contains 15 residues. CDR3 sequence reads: CASSYPLAGTYEQYF. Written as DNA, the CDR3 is TGTGCCAGCAGTTACCCACTAGCGGGGACCTACGAGCAGTACTTC.

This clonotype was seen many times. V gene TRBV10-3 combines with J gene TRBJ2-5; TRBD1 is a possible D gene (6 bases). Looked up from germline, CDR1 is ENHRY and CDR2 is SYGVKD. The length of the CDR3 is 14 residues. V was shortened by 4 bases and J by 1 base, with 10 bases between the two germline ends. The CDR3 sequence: CAISVIQGQETQYF. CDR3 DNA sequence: TGTGCCATCAGTGTCATACAGGGCCAAGAGACCCAGTACTTC.

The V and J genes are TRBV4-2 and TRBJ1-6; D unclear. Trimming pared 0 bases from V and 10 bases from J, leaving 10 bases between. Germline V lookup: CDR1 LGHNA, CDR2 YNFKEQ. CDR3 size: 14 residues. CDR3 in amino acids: CASSQDLLQSPLHF. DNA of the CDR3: TGTGCCAGCAGCCAAGATCTACTCCAGTCACCCCTCCACTTT.

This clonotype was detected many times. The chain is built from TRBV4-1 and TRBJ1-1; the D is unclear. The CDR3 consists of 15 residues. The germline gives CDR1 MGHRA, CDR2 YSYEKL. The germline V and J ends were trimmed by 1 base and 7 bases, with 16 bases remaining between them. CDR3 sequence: CASSQGAARLGEAFF. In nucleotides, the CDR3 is TGCGCCAGCAGCCAAGGCGCTGCCCGACTGGGTGAAGCTTTCTTT.

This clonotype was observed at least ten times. The CDR3 nucleotides read TGTGCCAGCAGCTTCGAGACGGGGAGGGCGGCAGATACGCAGTATTTT. Translation: CASSFETGRAADTQYF. The chain recombines TRBV7-9 with TRBJ2-3; 7 bases are shared with TRBD2. The CDR3 covers 16 residues. The germline V gene encodes CDR1 SEHNR and CDR2 FQNEAQ (reference sequence). J lost 4 bases, V lost 3 bases, and 10 bases had no gene match. The full variable domain, its missing parts supplied by reference TRBV7-9 and TRBJ2-3, is DTGVSQNPRHKITKRGQNVTFRCDPISEHNRLYWYRQTLGQGPEFLTYFQNEAQLEKSRLLSDRFSAERPKGSFSTLEIQRTEQGDSAMYLCASSFETGRAADTQYFGPGTRLTVL.

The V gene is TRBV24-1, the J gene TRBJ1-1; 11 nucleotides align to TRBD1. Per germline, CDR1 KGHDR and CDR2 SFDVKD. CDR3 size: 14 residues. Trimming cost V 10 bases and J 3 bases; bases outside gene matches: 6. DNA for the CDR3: TGTGCCACTTCCCGGACAGGGGGCGACACTGAAGCTTTCTTT. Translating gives CATSRTGGDTEAFF.

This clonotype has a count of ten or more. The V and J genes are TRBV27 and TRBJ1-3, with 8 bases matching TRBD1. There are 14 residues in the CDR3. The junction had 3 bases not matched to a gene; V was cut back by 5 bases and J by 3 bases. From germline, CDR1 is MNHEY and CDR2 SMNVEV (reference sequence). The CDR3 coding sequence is TGTGCCAGCAGTCGCAGGGGGCGTGGAAACACCATATATTTT. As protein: CASSRRGRGNTIYF.

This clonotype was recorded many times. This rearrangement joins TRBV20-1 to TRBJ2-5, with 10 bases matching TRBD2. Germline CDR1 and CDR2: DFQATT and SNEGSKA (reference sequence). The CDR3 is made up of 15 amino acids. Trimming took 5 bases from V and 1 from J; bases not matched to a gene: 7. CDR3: CSAPRLAGSQETQYF. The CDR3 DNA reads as TGCAGTGCTCCTCGACTAGCGGGTTCCCAAGAGACCCAGTACTTC.

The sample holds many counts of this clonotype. The CDR3, as DNA: TGTGCCATCAAATTTCAAGTCAGCTCTGGAAACACCATATATTTT. Translated: CAIKFQVSSGNTIYF. V usage is TRBV10-3 and J usage is TRBJ1-3; D gene uncertain. Trimming removed 7 bases at V and 0 bases at J, with 13 bases between. The CDR3 is made up of 15 amino acids. Germline CDR1 is ENHRY and CDR2 is SYGVKD.

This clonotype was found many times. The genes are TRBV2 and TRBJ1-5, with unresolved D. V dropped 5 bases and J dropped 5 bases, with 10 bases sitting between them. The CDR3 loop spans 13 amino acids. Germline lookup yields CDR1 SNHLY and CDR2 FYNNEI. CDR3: CASSLREDQPQHF. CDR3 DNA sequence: TGTGCCAGCAGTTTGAGAGAGGATCAGCCCCAGCATTTT.

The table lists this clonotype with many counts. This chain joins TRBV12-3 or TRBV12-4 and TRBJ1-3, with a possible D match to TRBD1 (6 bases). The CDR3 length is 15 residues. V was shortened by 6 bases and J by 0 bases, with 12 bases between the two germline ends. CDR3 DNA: TGTGCCAGCAGCGGGGGCGGGCTCTCTGGAAACACCATATATTTT. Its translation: CASSGGGLSGNTIYF.

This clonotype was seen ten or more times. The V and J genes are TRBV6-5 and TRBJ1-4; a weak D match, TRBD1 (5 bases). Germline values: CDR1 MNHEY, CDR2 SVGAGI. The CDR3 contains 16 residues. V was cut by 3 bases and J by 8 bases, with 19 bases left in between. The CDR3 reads CASSYGRGSSVEKLFF. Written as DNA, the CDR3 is TGTGCCAGCAGTTATGGGAGGGGTTCTTCGGTCGAAAAACTGTTTTTT.

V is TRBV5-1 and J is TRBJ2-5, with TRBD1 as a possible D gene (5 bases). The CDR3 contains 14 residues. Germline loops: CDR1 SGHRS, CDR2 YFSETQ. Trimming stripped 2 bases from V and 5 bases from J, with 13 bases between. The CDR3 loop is CASSFTAGRETQYF. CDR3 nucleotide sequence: TGCGCCAGCAGCTTTACGGCAGGGCGGGAGACCCAGTACTTC. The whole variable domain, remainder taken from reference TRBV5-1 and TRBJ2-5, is KAGVTQTPRYLIKTRGQQVTLSCSPISGHRSVSWYQQTPGQGLQFLFEYFSETQRNKGNFPGRFSGRQFSNSRSEMNVSTLELGDSALYLCASSFTAGRETQYFGPGTRLLVL.